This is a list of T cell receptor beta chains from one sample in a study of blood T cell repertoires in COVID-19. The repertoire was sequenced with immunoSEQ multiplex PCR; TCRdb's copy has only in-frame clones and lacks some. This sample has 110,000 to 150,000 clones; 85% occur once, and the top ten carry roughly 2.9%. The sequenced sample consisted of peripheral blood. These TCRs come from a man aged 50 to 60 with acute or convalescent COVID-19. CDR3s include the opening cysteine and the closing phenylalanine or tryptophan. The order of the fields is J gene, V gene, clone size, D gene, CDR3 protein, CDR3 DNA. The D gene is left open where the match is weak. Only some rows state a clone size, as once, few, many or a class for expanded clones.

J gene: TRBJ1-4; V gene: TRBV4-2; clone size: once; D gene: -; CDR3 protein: CASSQGGQVDNEKLFF; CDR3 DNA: TGTGCCAGCAGCCAAGGGGGGCAGGTCGACAATGAAAAACTGTTTTTT
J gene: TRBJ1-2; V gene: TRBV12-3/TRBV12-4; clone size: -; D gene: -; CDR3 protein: CASSSGIFYGYTF; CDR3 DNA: TGTGCCAGCAGTTCAGGGATTTTCTATGGCTACACCTTC
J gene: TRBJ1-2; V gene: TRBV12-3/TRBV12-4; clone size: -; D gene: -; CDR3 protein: CASSFQPSTDTF; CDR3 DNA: TGTGCCAGCAGTTTTCAACCTTCCACAGATACCTTC
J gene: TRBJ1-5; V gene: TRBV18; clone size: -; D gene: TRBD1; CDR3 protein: CASSPAGQGFRNQPQHF; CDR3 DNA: TGTGCCAGCTCACCAGCCGGACAGGGGTTTCGAAATCAGCCCCAGCATTTT
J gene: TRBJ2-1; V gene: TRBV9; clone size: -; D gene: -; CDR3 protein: CASSPSFVPYEQFF; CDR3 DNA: TGTGCCAGCAGCCCCAGTTTCGTGCCCTATGAGCAGTTCTTC
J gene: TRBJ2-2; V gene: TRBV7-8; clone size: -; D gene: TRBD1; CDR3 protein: CASSLMTGRTGELFF; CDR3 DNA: TGTGCCAGCAGCTTAATGACAGGGCGCACCGGGGAGCTGTTTTTT
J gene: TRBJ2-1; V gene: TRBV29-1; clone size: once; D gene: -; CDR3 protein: CSVYDSNEQFF; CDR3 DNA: TGCAGCGTATATGACAGCAATGAGCAGTTCTTC
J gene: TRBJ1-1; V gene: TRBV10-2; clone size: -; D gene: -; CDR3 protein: CASSDATDTEAFF; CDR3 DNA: TGCGCCAGCAGTGATGCCACGGACACTGAAGCTTTCTTT
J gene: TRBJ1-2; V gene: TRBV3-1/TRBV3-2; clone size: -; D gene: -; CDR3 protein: CASSQLLGGQAYYGYTF; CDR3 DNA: TGTGCCAGCAGCCAATTATTGGGTGGCCAGGCGTACTATGGCTACACCTTC
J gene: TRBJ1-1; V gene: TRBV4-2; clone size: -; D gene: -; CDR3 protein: CASSHPAGSANTEAFF; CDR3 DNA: TGTGCCAGCAGCCACCCGGCGGGCAGCGCCAACACTGAAGCTTTCTTT
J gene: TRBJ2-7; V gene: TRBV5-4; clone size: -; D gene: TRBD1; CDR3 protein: CASSSASGQGAVSSYEQYF; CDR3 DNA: TGTGCCAGCAGCTCGGCCTCGGGACAGGGGGCCGTTAGCTCCTACGAGCAGTACTTC
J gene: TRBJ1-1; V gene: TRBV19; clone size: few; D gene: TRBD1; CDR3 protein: CASTKDRGNTEAFF; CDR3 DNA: TGTGCCAGTACCAAAGACAGGGGGAACACTGAAGCTTTCTTT
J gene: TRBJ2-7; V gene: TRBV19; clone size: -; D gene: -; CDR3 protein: CASSRSGQSSYEQYF; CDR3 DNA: TGTGCCAGTAGTAGATCGGGTCAGAGCTCCTACGAGCAGTACTTC
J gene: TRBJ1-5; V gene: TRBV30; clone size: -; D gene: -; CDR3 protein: CAWSGGAGDSNQPQHF; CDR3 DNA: TGTGCCTGGAGTGGGGGGGCGGGGGATAGCAATCAGCCCCAGCATTTT
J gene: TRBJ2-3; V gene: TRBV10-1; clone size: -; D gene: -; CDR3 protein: CASSESGGARDLDTQYF; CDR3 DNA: TGCGCCAGCAGTGAGTCGGGGGGGGCGCGTGATCTGGATACGCAGTATTTT
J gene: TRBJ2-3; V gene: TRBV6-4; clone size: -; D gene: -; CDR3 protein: CASSDAPVGQGLITDTQYF; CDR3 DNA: TGTGCCAGCAGTGACGCGCCCGTCGGCCAGGGCTTAATCACAGATACGCAGTATTTT
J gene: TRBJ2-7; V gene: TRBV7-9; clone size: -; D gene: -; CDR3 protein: CASSLGSLPYYEQYF; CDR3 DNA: TGTGCCAGCAGTCTGGGCAGCCTACCTTACTACGAGCAGTACTTC
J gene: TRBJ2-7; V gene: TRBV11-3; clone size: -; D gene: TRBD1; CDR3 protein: CASSTDRGVEQYF; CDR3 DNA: TGTGCCAGCAGTACGGACAGGGGGGTCGAGCAGTACTTC
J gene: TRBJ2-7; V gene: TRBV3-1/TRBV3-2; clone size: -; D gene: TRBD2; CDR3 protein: CASSQVAGGPSYEQYF; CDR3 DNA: TGTGCCAGCAGCCAGGTAGCGGGAGGGCCTTCTTACGAGCAGTACTTC
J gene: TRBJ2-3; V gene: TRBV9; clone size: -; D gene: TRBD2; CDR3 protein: CASSVAPAGVDTQYF; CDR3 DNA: TGTGCCAGCAGCGTAGCACCAGCGGGAGTAGATACGCAGTATTTT
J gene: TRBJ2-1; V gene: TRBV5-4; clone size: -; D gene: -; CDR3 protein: CASSLGSGRPYNEQFF; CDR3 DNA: TGTGCCAGCAGCTTGGGGTCGGGGAGACCTTACAATGAGCAGTTCTTC
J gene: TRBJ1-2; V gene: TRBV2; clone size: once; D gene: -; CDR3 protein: CASSLRNANYGYTF; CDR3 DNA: TGTGCCAGCAGCTTAAGAAACGCGAACTATGGCTACACCTTC
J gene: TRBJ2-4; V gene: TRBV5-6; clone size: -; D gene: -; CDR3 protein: CASSLAGLENIQYF; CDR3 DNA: TGTGCCAGCAGCCTCGCAGGTCTTGAAAACATTCAGTACTTC
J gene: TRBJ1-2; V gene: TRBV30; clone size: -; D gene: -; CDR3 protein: CAWSVARAVYGYTF; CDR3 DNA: TGTGCCTGGAGTGTGGCCAGGGCGGTCTATGGCTACACCTTC
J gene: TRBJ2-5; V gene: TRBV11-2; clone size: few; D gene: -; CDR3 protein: CASSFRETQYF; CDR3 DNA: TGTGCCAGCAGCTTCCGAGAGACCCAGTACTTC
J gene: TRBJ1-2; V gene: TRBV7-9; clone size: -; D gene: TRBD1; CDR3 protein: CASSLGQGQGYTF; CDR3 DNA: TGTGCCAGCAGCTTAGGACAGGGCCAAGGCTACACCTTC
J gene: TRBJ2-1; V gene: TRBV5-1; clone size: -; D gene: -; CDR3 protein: CASSLVQTTYNEQFF; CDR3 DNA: TGCGCCAGCAGCTTGGTACAGACTACCTACAATGAGCAGTTCTTC
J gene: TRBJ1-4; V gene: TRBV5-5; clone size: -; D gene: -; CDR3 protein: CASSWGLSRAATNEKLFF; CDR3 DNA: TGTGCCAGCAGCTGGGGTCTGAGCAGGGCTGCAACTAATGAAAAACTGTTTTTT
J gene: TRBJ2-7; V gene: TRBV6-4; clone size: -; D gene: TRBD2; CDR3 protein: CASSESSGREDEQYF; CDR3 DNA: TGTGCCAGCAGTGAGTCAAGCGGGAGAGAAGACGAGCAGTACTTC
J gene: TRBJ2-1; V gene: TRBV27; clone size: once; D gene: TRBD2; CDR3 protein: CASSFIGSGSMNEQFF; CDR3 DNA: TGTGCCAGCAGTTTTATCGGTAGCGGGAGTATGAATGAGCAGTTCTTC
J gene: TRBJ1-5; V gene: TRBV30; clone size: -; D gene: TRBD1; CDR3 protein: CAWTGGGNQPQHF; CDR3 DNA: TGTGCCTGGACAGGGGGCGGCAATCAGCCCCAGCATTTT
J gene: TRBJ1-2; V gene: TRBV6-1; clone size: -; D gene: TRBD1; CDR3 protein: CASSEAVGQGSNYGYTF; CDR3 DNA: TGTGCCAGCAGTGAAGCGGTCGGACAGGGGTCGAACTATGGCTACACCTTC
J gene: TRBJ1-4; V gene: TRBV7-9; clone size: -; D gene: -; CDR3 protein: CASSLGTGSTNEKLFF; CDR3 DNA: TGTGCCAGCAGCTTAGGAACAGGTTCAACTAATGAAAAACTGTTTTTT
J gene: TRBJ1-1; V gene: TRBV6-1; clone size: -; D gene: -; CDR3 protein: CASNPSEGMNTEAFF; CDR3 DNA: TGTGCCAGCAATCCTTCCGAGGGCATGAACACTGAAGCTTTCTTT
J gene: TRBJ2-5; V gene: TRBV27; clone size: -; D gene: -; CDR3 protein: CASSSPRAGRNQETQYF; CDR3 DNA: TGTGCCAGCAGTTCCCCCCGCGCGGGACGGAACCAAGAGACCCAGTACTTC
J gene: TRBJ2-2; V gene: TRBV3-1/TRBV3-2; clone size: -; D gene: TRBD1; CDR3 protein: CASSTTEGAGELFF; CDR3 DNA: TGTGCCAGCAGCACGACAGAGGGGGCTGGGGAGCTGTTTTTT
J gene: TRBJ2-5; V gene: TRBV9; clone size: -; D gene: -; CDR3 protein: CASSVLGGETQYF; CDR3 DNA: TGTGCCAGCAGCGTATTAGGGGGAGAGACCCAGTACTTC
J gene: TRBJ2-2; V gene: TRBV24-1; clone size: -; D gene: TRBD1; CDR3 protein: CATSDEGASTGELFF; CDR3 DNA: TGTGCCACCAGTGATGAGGGGGCTAGCACCGGGGAGCTGTTTTTT
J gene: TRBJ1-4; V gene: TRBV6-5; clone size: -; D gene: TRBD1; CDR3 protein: CASRRQGLNEKLFF; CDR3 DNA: TGTGCCAGCAGAAGACAGGGCCTTAATGAAAAACTGTTTTTT
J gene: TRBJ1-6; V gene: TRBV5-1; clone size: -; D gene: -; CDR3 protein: CASSLDWAGSPLHF; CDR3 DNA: TGCGCCAGCAGCTTGGATTGGGCGGGTTCACCCCTCCACTTT